The T cell receptor (beta chain) under discussion was sequenced for a study of cytomegalovirus exposure and HLA in healthy donors (TCRdb year 2017). General notes on the study: According to an earlier analysis of several hundred of the donors, about 179 million T cells yielded 90 million to 130 million unique TCR beta sequences and less than 300 Gb of sequence data. About 280 gigabases of sequencing data and roughly 80 million unique TCR sequences made up an early release that covered roughly 670 HLA-typed donors. The genetic ancestry cluster associated with self-reported Caucasian donors included 80% to 90% of the 398 genotyped donors. The study aimed to test whether signatures of past pathogen exposure could be identified by cataloging public T cell receptors. The study profiled the T cell repertoires of under 850 subjects by immunosequencing and related them to cytomegalovirus serostatus. A separate validation cohort of 100 to 150 different subjects was used in addition to the roughly 700-subject first cohort. To predict cytomegalovirus infection status, the study brought together high-throughput TCR immunosequencing, statistical association of individual TCRs with disease status, and machine learning. To study patterns of TCR occurrence, a later analysis re-analyzed previously published TCR beta repertoires from 666 donors and added high-resolution HLA genotyping. Rather than drawing on any new phenotypic data, the later analysis identified candidate immune exposures from TCR beta sequences and the way those sequences occurred across donors. An earlier analysis of 500 to 650 of the donors applied high-throughput TCR beta sequencing to assess whether each TCR beta V gene segment acted as functional or pseudogenic. Alongside the repertoire data, information on donor age, sex, ethnicity and CMV serostatus was compiled. A later genetic analysis took genome-wide SNP genotypes for about three fifths of the 666 donors and used that subset as a discovery cohort. All discovery cohort repertoires had been generated using a single sequencing platform. Class I and class II HLA loci were covered by the typing at four-digit resolution. Typing coverage differed by locus: A, B, C, DRB1 and DQB1 were typed in roughly 629-630 donors, DQA1 in approximately 520, DPA1 in over 600, and DPB1 in just under 490. Roughly 5 DR-DQ haplotypes were handled as single units for association and clustering, since linkage in the cohort was strong. On average, 235,054 unique TCR beta nucleotide sequences were sequenced per donor among several hundred genotyped donors of the cohort, with 15% to 20% of those sequences being non-productive.

With respect to this clone: Its binding antigen is unknown. One base away there is no much larger clone; base qualities are not given.

V and J lose 6 bases and 9 bases, and a span of 15 bases separates them. In the germline V gene, CDR1 corresponds to SGHRS and CDR2 to YFSETQ. From its cysteine to its phenylalanine, the CDR3 spans 13 amino acids. The sequence is cut down to CDR3 DNA, 39 bases in frame from base 1. Library preparation employed the immunoSEQ multiplex PCR assay. The multiplex PCR relied on a mix of 60 forward primers for TCR Vbeta segments and 13 reverse primers for TCR Jbeta segments. A multiplex PCR assay on genomic DNA amplified the CDR3 region of rearranged TCR beta genes. On the Illumina HiSeq System, the amplified TCR beta libraries were sequenced as 87-base-pair reads. The published analysis was carried out like this. A later analysis tallied tens of millions of unique TCR beta chains across the 650 to 750 repertoires, and around 12 million of those chains were shared by two or more donors. Raw reads were error-corrected and collapsed into unique sequences with a nearest-neighbor algorithm that merged closely related sequences to remove PCR and sequencing errors. V, D and J gene segments were assigned by aligning CDR3 sequences to IMGT reference sequences. For a sequence to be retained, a match of at least six nucleotides was required to both a V gene segment and a J gene segment. A rearrangement was called productive if the CDR3 had no stop codons and remained in frame with V and J, and every other rearrangement was called non-productive. Following IMGT convention, CDR3 was defined as the stretch from the second conserved V-encoded cysteine up to the conserved J-encoded phenylalanine. In an earlier analysis of roughly 610 of the donors, sequences lacking an unambiguous match to a single V gene segment were excluded. In an earlier analysis of several hundred of the donors, V segments were called functional above 56.7% productive rearrangements and were called segregating when the between-donor standard deviation exceeded 5%. A statistical classification framework was built for diagnosing cytomegalovirus status from the catalog of TCR beta chain sequences. In a later analysis, V and J genes were assigned by comparing TCR nucleotide sequences against IMGT/GENE-DB human TR gene sequences. A later analysis assigned CDR3 sequences and most-parsimonious VDJ recombination scenarios with the TCRdist pipeline. A later analysis defined each TCR beta chain by its CDR3 amino acid sequence plus V-gene family, and excluded reads lacking a unique V-gene family. In a later analysis, approximately 640 highly shared, low-generation-probability nucleotide sequences were removed to address suspected cross-contamination and a sequencing artifact. In a later analysis, a clonal expansion index was calculated for each public chain from normalized within-repertoire ranks of inferred template counts. In a later analysis, generation probabilities were computed using a VDJ recombination model fitted to out-of-frame rearrangements, and the results were checked against IGoR. A later analysis scored TCR-TCR, TCR-HLA and TCR-CMV co-occurrence with hypergeometric tests, applying a repertoire-size bias correction to TCR pairs. A later analysis estimated false discovery rates by permuting HLA or CMV assignments 20 times. In a later analysis, co-occurring TCRs were grouped with DBSCAN, and TCRdist sequence similarity was added when clustering was performed within HLA-allele-positive subsets. Co-occurrence clustering excluded repertoires with fewer than 30,000 or more than 120,000 public chains, plus five with anomalous nucleotide sharing. Sourced from immuneACCESS, this table was stored by TCRdb with only in-frame sequences that have V and J called. A share of the clones is absent; for the studies checked, an unresolved V gene accounts for under half, and the remainder has no known explanation. From that table come the V and J calls and clone size; the DNA was used to work out D and trimming. The sample profile shows 200,000 or so clones; over 75% of them were found once. The ten biggest clones cover about 0.2% of the sample.

Study-wide findings and limitations: An earlier analysis of 587 of the donors showed that most TCR beta V segments appeared in productive rearrangements either about 90% or about 30% of the time, which broadly matched IMGT annotations. A later analysis associated around 16,000 TCR beta sequences with specific HLA alleles at a false discovery rate of 0.05. When HLA alleles, especially DR and DQ, strongly co-occurred, TCR associations were difficult to assign to individual alleles. A later genetic analysis reported fewer N-insertions in productive TCRs among donors in an Asian-associated ancestry cluster than the approximately 700-donor mean. Because counts were too low, seventeen rarely observed V segments, including chromosome 9 orphons, were excluded from the earlier analysis of around 590 of the donors. A later analysis found that HLA-associated TCR beta chains were more clonally expanded and had lower generation probabilities than equally common non-associated chains. According to the authors, the approach could potentially be generalized to other disease states and immunological phenotypes. While some public TCRs were present in many individuals, most TCR sequences turned up only very rarely across donors. A later genetic analysis associated a missense DCLRE1C variant with V-gene and J-gene trimming of TCR beta chains, and an independent cohort replicated the association. According to a later analysis, parvovirus B19, influenza, CMV and Epstein-Barr virus appeared linked to several top co-occurrence clusters. Most CMV-associated TCR beta chains appeared to be HLA-restricted in a later analysis, and the HLA associations seemed to be driven largely by CMV exposure. For the cohort, immune exposure information was limited to CMV serostatus. The study listed 170 or so TCR beta chains as associated with cytomegalovirus. Cytomegalovirus status was reported to be diagnosed by the classifier with high specificity and sensitivity in both the original and validation cohorts. The presence/absence analyses assumed that sequencing depth was roughly uniform across donors, and that assumption may not be true. According to a later analysis, TCR association rates differed among HLA loci, with DRB1 alleles showing the most associated TCRs and HLA-C alleles showing the fewest. HLA typing was unavailable for some donors at each locus, so association tests used only the typed subset. This cohort had only TCR beta chains sequenced, and the lack of alpha or paired-chain data limited which features could be detected. In vitro tests confirmed that a few of the cytomegalovirus-associated TCR beta chains recognize cytomegalovirus antigens. Correlated functional status among segregating V segments might reflect linkage disequilibrium, but an unknown experimental factor could not be ruled out. A further reported finding was that TCR beta sequences accurately predicted the HLA-A and HLA-B alleles for most subjects in the first cohort. A cluster of highly shared sequence variants was judged likely to represent a technical artifact of the sequencing pipeline. The 87-base-pair reads could not distinguish some IMGT-functional V segments, including TRBV6-2 and TRBV6-3, so those segments were excluded.

The cohort was made up of roughly 670 healthy bone marrow donors. At the time of sampling, all cohort members were nominally healthy, though unrecorded immune exposures were likely present. The donor tested CMV seronegative, placing the donor among the approximately 360 seronegative members of the cohort. A peripheral blood sample was collected from each donor, and TCR beta sequencing was performed on peripheral blood mononuclear cells. Genomic DNA was extracted from the blood cell samples with the Qiagen DNeasy Blood Extraction Kit. The chain was built from TRBV5-1 and TRBJ2-2; TRBD2 is possibly the D segment (5 matching bases). The receptor's source is a girl aged 2 to 10 in good health and CMV-seronegative. The source material was PBMCs. The nucleotide sequence reads as follows: TGCGCCAGCAACCCCCGGGATTCCCGGGAGCTGTTTTTT. Its product reads: CASNPRDSRELFF. Joined to the reference TRBV5-1 and TRBJ2-2 proteins, this CDR3 gives the full variable domain: KAGVTQTPRYLIKTRGQQVTLSCSPISGHRSVSWYQQTPGQGLQFLFEYFSETQRNKGNFPGRFSGRQFSNSRSEMNVSTLELGDSALYLCASNPRDSRELFFGEGSRLTVL.